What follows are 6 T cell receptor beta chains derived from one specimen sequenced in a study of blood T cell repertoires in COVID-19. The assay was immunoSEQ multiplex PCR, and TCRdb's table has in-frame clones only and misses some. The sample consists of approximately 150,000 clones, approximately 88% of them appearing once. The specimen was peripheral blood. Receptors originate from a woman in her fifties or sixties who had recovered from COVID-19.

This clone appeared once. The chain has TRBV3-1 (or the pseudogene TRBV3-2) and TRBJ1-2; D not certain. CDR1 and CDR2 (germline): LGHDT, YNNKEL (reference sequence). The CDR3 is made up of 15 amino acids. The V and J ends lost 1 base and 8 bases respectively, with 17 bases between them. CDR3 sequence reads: CASSQGRERTVGYTF. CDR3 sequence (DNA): TGTGCCAGCAGCCAAGGTCGGGAGCGAACAGTCGGCTACACCTTC.

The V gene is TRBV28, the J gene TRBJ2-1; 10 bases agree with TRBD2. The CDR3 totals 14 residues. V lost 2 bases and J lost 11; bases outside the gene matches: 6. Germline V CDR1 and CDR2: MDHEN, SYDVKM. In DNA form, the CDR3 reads TGTGCCAGCAGTTTACAAGGGACTAGCGCGAAGCAGTTCTTC. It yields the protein CASSLQGTSAKQFF. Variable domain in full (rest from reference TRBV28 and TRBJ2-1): DVKVTQSSRYLVKRTGEKVFLECVQDMDHENMFWYRQDPGLGLRLIYFSYDVKMKEKGDIPEGYSVSREKKERFSLILESASTNQTSMYLCASSLQGTSAKQFFGPGTRLTVL.

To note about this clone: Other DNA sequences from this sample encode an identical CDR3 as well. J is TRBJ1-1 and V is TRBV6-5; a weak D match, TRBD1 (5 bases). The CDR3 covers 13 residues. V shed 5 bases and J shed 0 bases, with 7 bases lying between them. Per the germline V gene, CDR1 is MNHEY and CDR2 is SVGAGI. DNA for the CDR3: TGTGCCAGCAGTCGACAGATGAACACTGAAGCTTTCTTT. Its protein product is CASSRQMNTEAFF.

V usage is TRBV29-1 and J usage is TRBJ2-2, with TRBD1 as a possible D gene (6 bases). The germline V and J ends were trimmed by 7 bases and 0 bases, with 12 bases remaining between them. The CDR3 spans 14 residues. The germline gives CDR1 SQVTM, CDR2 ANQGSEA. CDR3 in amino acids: CSAKQGANTGELFF. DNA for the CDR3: TGCAGCGCCAAACAGGGTGCGAACACCGGGGAGCTGTTTTTT.

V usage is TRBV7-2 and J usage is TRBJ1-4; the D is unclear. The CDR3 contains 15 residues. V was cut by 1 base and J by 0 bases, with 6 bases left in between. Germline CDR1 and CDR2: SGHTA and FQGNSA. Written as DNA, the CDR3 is TGTGCCAGCAGCTTAGAATCCACAACTAATGAAAAACTGTTTTTT. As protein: CASSLESTTNEKLFF.

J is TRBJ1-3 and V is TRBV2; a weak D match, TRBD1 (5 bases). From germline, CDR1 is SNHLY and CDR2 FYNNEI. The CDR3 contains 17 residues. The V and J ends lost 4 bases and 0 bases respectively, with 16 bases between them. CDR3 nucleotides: TGTGCCAGCAGTGGGGGCAGGACCTTAAGCTCTGGAAACACCATATATTTT. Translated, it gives CASSGGRTLSSGNTIYF.